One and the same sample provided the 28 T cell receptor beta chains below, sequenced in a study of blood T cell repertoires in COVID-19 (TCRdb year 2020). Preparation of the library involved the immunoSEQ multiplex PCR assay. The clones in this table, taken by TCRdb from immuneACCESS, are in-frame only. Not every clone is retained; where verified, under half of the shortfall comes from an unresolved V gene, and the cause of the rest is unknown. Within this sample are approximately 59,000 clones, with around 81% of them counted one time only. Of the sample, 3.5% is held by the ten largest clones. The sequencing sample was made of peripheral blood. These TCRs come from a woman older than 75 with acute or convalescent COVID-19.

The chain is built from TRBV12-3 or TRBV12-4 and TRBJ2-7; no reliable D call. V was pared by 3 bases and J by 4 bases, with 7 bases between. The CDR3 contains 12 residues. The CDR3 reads CASSFAGYEQYF. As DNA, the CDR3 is TGTGCCAGCAGTTTCGCCGGGTACGAGCAGTACTTC.

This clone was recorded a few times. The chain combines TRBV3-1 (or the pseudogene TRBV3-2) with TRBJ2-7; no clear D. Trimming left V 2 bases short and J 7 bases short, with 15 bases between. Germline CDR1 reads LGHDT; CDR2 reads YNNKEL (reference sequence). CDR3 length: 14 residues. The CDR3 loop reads CASSQSPVSREQYF. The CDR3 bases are TGTGCCAGCAGCCAAAGTCCCGTGTCTAGAGAGCAGTACTTC.

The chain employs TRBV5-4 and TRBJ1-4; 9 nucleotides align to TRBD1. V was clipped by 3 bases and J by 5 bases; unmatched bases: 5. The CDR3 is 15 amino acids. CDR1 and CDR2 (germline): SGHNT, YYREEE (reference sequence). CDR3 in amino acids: CASSSPGQGNEKLFF. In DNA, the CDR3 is TGTGCCAGCAGCTCCCCGGGACAGGGAAATGAAAAACTGTTTTTT.

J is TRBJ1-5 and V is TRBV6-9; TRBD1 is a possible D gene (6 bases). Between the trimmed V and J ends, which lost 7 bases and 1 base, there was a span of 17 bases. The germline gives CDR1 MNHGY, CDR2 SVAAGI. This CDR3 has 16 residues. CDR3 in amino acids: CASTSRGLESNQPQHF. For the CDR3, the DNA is TGTGCCAGCACATCGCGGGGGCTAGAGAGCAATCAGCCCCAGCATTTT.

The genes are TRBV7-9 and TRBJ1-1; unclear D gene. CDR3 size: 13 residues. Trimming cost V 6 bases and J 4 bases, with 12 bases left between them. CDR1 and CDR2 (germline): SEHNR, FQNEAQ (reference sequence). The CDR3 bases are TGTGCCAGCAGTCAACCATCGAGCACTGAAGCTTTCTTT. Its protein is CASSQPSSTEAFF.

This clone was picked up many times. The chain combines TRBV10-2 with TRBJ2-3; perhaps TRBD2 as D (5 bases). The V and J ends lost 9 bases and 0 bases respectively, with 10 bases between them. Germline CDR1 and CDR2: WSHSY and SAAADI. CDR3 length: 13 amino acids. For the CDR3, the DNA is TGCGCCAGTATGAGCGGTAGCACAGATACGCAGTATTTT. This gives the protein CASMSGSTDTQYF.

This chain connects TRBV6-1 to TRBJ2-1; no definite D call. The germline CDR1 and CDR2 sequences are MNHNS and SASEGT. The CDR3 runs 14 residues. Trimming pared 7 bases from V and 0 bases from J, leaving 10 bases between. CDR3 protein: CASKEFSSYNEQFF. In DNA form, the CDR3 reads TGTGCCAGCAAAGAATTCAGCTCCTACAATGAGCAGTTCTTC.

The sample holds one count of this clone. The CDR3 sequence: CAWSEWGTDGNTIYF. For the CDR3, the DNA is TGTGCCTGGAGTGAATGGGGGACAGATGGAAACACCATATATTTT. The chain couples TRBV30 to TRBJ1-3; TRBD1 matches 7 bases. The V segment lost 1 base and the J segment 3 bases; nucleotides outside the gene matches: 6. This CDR3 has 15 amino acids. Germline CDR1 GTSNPN, CDR2 SVGIG (reference sequence). Together with reference TRBV30 and TRBJ1-3, the CDR3 gives the full variable domain: SQTIHQWPATLVQPVGSPLSLECTVEGTSNPNLYWYRQAAGRGLQLLFYSVGIGQISSEVPQNLSASRPQDRQFILSSKKLLLSDSGFYLCAWSEWGTDGNTIYFGEGSWLTVV.

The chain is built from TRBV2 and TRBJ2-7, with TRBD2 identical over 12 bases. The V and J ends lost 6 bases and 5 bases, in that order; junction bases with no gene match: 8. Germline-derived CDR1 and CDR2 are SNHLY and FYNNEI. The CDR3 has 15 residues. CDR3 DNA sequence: TGTGCCAGCAGGGCCACTAGCGGGAGGTACGACGAGCAGTACTTC. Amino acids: CASRATSGRYDEQYF.

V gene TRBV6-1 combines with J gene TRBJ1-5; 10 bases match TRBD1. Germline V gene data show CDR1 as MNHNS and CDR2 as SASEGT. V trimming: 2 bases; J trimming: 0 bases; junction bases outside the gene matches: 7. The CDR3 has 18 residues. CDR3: CASSESGTGAFSNQPQHF. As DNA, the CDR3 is TGTGCCAGCAGTGAATCGGGGACAGGGGCCTTTAGCAATCAGCCCCAGCATTTT.

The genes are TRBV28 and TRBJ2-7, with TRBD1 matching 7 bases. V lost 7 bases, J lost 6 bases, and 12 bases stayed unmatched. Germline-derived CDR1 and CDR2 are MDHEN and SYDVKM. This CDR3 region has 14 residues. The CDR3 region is CASIRAGGMGEQYF. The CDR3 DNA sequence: TGTGCCAGCATTCGGGCAGGGGGAATGGGCGAGCAGTACTTC.

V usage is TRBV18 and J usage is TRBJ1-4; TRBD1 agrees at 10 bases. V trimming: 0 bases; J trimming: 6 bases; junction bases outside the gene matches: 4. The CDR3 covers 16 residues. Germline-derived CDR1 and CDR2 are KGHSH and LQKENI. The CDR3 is CASSPPKGTGDEKLFF. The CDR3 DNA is TGTGCCAGCTCACCACCCAAGGGGACAGGGGATGAAAAACTGTTTTTT.

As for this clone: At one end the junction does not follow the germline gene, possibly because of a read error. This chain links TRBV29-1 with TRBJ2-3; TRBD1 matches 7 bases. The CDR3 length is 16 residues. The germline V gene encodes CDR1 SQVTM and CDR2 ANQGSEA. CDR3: CSVEGARQGGTDTQYF. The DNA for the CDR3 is TGCAGCGTGGAAGGGGCCCGACAGGGAGGCACAGATACGCAGTATTTT.

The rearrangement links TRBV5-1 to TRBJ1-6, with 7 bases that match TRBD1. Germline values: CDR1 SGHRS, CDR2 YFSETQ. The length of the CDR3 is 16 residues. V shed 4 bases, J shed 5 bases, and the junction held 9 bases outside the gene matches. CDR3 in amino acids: CASSQQGGWDNSPLHF. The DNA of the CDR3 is TGCGCCAGCAGCCAGCAGGGGGGCTGGGATAATTCACCCCTCCACTTT.

The CDR3 nucleotides are TGCGCCAGCAGCAAGCCGGGACAAAGCTCCTACGAGCAGTACTTC. Translation: CASSKPGQSSYEQYF. This chain joins TRBV5-1 and TRBJ2-7, with D possibly matching TRBD1 (6 bases). The CDR3 runs to 15 residues. V lost 4 bases, J lost 0 bases, and 14 bases lay in between. Germline V gives CDR1 SGHRS, CDR2 YFSETQ.

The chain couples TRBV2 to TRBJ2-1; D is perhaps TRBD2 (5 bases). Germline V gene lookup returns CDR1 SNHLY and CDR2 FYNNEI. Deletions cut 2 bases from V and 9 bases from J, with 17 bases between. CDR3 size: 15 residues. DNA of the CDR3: TGTGCCAGCAGTGAACCGACTATTGGTTCAATTGAGCAGTTCTTC. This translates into CASSEPTIGSIEQFF.

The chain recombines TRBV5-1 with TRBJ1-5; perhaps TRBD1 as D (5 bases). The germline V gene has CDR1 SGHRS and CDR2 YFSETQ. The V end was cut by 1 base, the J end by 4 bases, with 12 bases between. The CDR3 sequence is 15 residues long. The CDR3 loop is CASSLSPGMNQPQHF. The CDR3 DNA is TGCGCCAGCAGCTTGTCTCCAGGGATGAATCAGCCCCAGCATTTT.

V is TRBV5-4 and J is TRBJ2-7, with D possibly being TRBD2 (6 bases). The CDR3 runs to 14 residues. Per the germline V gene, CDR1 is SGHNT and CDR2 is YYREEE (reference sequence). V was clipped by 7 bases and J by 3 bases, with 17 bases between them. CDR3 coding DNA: TGTGCCAGCCGTGGAGGGGAAAAGGACTACGAGCAGTACTTC. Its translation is CASRGGEKDYEQYF.

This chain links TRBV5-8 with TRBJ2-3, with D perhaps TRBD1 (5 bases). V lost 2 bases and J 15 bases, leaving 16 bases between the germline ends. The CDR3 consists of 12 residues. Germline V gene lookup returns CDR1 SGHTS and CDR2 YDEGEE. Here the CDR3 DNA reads TGTGCCAGCAGCTTCTATGCGCAGGGTTTATATTTT. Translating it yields CASSFYAQGLYF.

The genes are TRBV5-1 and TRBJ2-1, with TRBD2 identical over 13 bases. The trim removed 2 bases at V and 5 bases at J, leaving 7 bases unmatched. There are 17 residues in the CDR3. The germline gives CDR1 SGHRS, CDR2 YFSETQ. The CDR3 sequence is CASSFQGTSGTNNEQFF. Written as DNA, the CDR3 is TGCGCCAGCAGCTTTCAAGGGACTAGCGGGACCAACAATGAGCAGTTCTTC. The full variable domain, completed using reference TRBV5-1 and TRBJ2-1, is KAGVTQTPRYLIKTRGQQVTLSCSPISGHRSVSWYQQTPGQGLQFLFEYFSETQRNKGNFPGRFSGRQFSNSRSEMNVSTLELGDSALYLCASSFQGTSGTNNEQFFGPGTRLTVL.

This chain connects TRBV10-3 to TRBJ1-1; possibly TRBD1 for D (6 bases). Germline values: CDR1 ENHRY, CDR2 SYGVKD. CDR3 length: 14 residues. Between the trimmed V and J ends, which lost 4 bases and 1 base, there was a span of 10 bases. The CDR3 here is CAISAQGTNTEAFF. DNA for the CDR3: TGTGCCATCAGTGCACAGGGAACGAACACTGAAGCTTTCTTT.

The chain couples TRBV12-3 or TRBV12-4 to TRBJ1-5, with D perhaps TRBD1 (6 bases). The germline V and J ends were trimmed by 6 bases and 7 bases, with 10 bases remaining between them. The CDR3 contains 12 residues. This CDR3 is CASSTQGQPQHF. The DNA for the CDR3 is TGTGCCAGCAGCACACAGGGCCAGCCCCAGCATTTT.

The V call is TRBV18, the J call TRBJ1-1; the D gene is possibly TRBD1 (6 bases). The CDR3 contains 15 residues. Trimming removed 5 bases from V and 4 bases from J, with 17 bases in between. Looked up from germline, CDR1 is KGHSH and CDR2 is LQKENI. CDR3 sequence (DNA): TGTGCCAGCTCAATCAACTCAGGGGAAGGCACTGAAGCTTTCTTT. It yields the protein CASSINSGEGTEAFF.

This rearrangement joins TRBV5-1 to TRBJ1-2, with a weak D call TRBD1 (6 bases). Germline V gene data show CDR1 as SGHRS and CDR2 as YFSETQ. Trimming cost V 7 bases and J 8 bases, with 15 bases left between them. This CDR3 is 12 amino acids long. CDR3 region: CASPGRQAGYTF. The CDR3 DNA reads TGCGCCAGCCCCGGTAGACAGGCAGGCTACACCTTC.

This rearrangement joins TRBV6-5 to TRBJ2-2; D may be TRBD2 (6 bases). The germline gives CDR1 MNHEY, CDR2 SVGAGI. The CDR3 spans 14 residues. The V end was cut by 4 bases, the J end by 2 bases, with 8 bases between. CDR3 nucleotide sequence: TGTGCCAGCAGTTCCGGGAGTAACACCGGGGAGCTGTTTTTT. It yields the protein CASSSGSNTGELFF.

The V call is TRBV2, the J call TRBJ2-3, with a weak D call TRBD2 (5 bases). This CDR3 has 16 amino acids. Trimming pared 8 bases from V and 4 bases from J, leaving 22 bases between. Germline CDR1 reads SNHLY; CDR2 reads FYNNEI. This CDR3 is CASVGGPLGSPDTQYF. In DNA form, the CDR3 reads TGTGCCAGCGTAGGAGGACCACTGGGCTCGCCAGATACGCAGTATTTT.

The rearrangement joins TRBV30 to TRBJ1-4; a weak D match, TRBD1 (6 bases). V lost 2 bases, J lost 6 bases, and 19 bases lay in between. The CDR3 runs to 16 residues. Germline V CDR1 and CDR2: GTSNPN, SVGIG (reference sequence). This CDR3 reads CAWSHDAQGSYEKLFF. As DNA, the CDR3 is TGTGCCTGGAGTCACGACGCACAGGGTTCCTATGAAAAACTGTTTTTT.

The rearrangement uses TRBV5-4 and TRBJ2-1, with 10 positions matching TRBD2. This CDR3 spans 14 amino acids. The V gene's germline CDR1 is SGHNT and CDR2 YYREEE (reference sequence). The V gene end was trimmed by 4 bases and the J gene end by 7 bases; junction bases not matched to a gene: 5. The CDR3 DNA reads TGTGCCAGCAGCCCGAGCGGGAGGGTAAATGAGCAGTTCTTC. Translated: CASSPSGRVNEQFF.